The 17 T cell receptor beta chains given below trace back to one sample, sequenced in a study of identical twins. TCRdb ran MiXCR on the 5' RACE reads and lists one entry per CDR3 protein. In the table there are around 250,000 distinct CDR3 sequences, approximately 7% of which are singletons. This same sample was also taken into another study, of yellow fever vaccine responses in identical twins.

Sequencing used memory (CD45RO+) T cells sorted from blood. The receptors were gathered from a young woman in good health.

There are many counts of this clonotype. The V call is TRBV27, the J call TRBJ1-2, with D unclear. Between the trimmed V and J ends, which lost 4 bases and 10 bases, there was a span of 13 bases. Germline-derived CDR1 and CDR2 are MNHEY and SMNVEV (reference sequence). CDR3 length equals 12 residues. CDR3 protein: CASSSSAGLYTF. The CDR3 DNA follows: TGTGCCAGCAGTTCCTCGGCGGGTCTCTACACCTTC.

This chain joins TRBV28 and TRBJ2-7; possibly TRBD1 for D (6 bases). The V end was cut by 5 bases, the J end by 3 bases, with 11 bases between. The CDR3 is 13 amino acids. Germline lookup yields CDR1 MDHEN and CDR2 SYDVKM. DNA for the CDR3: TGTGCCAGCAGTACGGACAGCATCTACGAGCAGTACTTC. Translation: CASSTDSIYEQYF.

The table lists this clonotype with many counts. In nucleotides, the CDR3 is TGCGCCAGCAGCTCAGACAGCGGTCAGCCCCAGCATTTT. This sequence encodes CASSSDSGQPQHF. This chain uses TRBV5-1 with TRBJ1-5; D might be TRBD1 (5 bases). The germline V and J ends were trimmed by 3 bases and 6 bases, with 10 bases remaining between them. CDR1 SGHRS and CDR2 YFSETQ come from the germline V gene. The CDR3 sequence is 13 residues long. Combining the CDR3 with reference TRBV5-1 and TRBJ1-5 gives the whole variable domain KAGVTQTPRYLIKTRGQQVTLSCSPISGHRSVSWYQQTPGQGLQFLFEYFSETQRNKGNFPGRFSGRQFSNSRSEMNVSTLELGDSALYLCASSSDSGQPQHFGDGTRLSIL.

CDR3 protein: CATKSPSGGPNEQFF. The CDR3 DNA is TGTGCCACCAAAAGTCCAAGCGGAGGCCCCAATGAGCAGTTCTTC. The rearrangement uses TRBV2 and TRBJ2-1, with D perhaps TRBD2 (5 bases). The CDR3 is 15 residues long. Germline-derived CDR1 and CDR2 are SNHLY and FYNNEI. V lost 10 bases to trimming and J lost 6 bases, with 22 bases between them.

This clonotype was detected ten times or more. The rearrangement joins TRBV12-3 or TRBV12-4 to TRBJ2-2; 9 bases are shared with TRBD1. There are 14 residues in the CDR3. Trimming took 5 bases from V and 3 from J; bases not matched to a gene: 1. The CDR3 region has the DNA TGTGCCAGCAGTCGGACAGGGGACACCGGGGAGCTGTTTTTT. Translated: CASSRTGDTGELFF.

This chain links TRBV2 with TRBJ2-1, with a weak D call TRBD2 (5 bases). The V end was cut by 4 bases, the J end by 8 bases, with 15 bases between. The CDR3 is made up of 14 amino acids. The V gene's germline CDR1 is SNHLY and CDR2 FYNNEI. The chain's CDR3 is CASSGLATSHEQFF. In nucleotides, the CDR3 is TGTGCCAGCAGTGGGCTAGCTACTTCCCATGAGCAGTTCTTC. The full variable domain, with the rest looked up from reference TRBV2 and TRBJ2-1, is EPEVTQTPSHQVTQMGQEVILRCVPISNHLYFYWYRQILGQKVEFLVSFYNNEISEKSEIFDDQFSVERPDGSNFTLKIRSTKLEDSAMYFCASSGLATSHEQFFGPGTRLTVL.

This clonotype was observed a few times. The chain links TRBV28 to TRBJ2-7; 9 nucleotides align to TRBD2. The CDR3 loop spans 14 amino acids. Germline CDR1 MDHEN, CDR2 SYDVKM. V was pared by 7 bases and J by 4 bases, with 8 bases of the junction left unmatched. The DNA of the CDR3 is TGTGCCAGCAACGGGCGAGCGGGAGGTTACGAGCAGTACTTC. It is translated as CASNGRAGGYEQYF.

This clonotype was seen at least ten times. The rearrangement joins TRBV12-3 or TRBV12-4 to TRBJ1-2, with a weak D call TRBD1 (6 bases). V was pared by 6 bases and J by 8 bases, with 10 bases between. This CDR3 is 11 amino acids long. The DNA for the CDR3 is TGTGCCAGCAGCCTCAGGGGCGGCTACACCTTC. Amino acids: CASSLRGGYTF.

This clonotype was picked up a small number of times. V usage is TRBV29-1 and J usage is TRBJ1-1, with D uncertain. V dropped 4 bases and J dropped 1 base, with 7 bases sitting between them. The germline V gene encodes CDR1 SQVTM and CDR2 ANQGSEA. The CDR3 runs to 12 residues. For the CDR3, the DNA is TGCAGCGTTGGATCCCAGAACACTGAAGCTTTCTTT. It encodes CSVGSQNTEAFF.

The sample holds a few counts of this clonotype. The CDR3 loop reads CAISPGQRNTEAFF. The CDR3 nucleotides are TGTGCCATCAGCCCGGGACAGCGAAACACTGAAGCTTTCTTT. The rearrangement uses TRBV10-3 and TRBJ1-1; 7 bases agree with TRBD1. Trimming took 6 bases from V and 2 from J; bases not matched to a gene: 6. The CDR3 runs 14 residues. Looked up from germline, CDR1 is ENHRY and CDR2 is SYGVKD.

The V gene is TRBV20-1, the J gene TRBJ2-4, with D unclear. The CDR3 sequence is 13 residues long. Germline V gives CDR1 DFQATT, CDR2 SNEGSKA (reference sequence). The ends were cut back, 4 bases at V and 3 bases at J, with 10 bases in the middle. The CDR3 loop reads CSATDMDKNIQYF. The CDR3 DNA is TGCAGTGCTACCGATATGGACAAAAACATTCAGTACTTC.

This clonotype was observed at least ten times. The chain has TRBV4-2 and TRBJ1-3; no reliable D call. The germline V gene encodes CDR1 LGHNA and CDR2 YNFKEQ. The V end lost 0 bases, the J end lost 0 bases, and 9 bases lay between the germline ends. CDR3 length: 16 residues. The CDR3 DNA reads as TGTGCCAGCAGCCAAGACTATTCTTCCTCTGGAAACACCATATATTTT. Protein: CASSQDYSSSGNTIYF.

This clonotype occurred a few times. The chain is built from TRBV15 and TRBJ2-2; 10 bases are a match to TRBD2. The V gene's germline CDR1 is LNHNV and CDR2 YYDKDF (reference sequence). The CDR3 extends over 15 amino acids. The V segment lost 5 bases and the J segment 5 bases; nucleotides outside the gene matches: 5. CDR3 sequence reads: CATSLAGVGTGELFF. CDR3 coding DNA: TGTGCCACCAGCCTAGCGGGAGTGGGGACCGGGGAGCTGTTTTTT.

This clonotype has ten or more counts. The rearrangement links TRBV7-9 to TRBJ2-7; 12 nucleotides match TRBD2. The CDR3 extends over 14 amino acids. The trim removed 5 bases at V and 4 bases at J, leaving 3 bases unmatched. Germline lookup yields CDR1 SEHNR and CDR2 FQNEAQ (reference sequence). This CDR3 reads CASSPGTSGYEQYF. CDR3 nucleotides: TGTGCCAGCAGCCCCGGGACTAGCGGGTACGAGCAGTACTTC. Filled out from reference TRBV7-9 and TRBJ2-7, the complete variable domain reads DTGVSQNPRHKITKRGQNVTFRCDPISEHNRLYWYRQTLGQGPEFLTYFQNEAQLEKSRLLSDRFSAERPKGSFSTLEIQRTEQGDSAMYLCASSPGTSGYEQYFGPGTRLTVT.

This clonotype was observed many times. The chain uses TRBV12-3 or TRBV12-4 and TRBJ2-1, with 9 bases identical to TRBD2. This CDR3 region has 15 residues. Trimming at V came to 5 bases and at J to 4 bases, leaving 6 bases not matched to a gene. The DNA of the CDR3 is TGTGCCAGCAGTAGTTCACTAGCGGGTTACAATGAGCAGTTCTTC. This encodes CASSSSLAGYNEQFF.

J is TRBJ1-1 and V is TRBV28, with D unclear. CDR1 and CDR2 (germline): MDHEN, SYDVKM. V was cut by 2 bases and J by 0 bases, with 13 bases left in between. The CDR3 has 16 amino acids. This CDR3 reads CASSLRSAHMNTEAFF. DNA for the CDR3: TGTGCCAGCAGTTTAAGGTCCGCCCATATGAACACTGAAGCTTTCTTT.

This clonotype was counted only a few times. The CDR3 sequence is CASSRQYSNQPQHF. CDR3 nucleotide sequence: TGTGCCAGCAGTCGACAGTATAGCAATCAGCCCCAGCATTTT. The J gene is TRBJ1-5, the V gene TRBV2; D might be TRBD1 (5 bases). V dropped 5 bases and J dropped 0 bases, with 8 bases sitting between them. This CDR3 region has 14 residues. Germline V gives CDR1 SNHLY, CDR2 FYNNEI.